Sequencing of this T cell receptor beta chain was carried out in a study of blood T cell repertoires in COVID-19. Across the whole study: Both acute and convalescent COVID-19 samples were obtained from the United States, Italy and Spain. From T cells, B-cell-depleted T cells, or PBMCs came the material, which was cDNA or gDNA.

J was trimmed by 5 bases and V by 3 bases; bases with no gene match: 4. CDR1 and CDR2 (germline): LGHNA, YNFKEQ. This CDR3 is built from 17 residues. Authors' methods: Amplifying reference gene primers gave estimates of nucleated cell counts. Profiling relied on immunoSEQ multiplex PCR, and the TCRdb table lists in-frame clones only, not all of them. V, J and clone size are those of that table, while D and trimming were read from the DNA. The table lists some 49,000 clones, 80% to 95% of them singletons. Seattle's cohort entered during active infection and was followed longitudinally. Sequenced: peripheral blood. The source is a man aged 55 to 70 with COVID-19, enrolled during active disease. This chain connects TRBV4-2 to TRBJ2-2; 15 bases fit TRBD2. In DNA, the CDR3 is TGTGCCAGCAGCCAGGGACTAGCGGGAGGCATAACCGGGGAGCTGTTTTTT. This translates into CASSQGLAGGITGELFF.